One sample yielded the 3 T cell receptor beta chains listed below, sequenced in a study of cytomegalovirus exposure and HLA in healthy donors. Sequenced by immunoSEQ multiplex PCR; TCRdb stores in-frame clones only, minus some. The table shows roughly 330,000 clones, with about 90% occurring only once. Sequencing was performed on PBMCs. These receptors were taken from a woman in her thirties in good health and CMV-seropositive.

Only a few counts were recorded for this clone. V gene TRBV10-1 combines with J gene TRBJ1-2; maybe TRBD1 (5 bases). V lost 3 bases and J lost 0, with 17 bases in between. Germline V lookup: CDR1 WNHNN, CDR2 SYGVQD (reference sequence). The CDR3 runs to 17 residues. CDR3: CASSDCHGGPANYGYTF. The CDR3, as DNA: TGCGCCAGCAGTGACTGTCACGGGGGACCAGCTAACTATGGCTACACCTTC.

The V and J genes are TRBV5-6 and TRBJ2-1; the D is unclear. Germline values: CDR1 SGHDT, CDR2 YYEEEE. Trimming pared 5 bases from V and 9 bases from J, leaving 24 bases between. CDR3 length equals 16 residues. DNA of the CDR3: TGTGCCAGCAGGCGTACCCTTATCGCTTCGGGCGGTGAGCAGTTCTTC. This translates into CASRRTLIASGGEQFF.

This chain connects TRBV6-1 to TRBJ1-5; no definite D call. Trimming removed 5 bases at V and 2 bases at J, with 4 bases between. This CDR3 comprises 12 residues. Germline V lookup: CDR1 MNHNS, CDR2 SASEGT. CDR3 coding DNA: TGTGCCAGCAGTAGTCGCAATCAGCCCCAGCATTTT. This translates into CASSSRNQPQHF.